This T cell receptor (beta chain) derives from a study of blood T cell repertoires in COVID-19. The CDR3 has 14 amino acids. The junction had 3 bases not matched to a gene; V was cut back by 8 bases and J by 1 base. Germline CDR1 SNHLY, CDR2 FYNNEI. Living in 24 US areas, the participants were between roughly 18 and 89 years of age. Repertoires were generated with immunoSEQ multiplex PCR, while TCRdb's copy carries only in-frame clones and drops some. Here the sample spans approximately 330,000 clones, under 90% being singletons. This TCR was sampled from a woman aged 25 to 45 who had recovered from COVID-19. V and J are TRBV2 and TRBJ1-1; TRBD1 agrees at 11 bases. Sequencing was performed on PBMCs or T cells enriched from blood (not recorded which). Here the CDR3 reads CASWTGGSNTEAFF. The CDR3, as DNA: TGTGCCAGCTGGACAGGGGGCTCGAACACTGAAGCTTTCTTT.